The next 16 T cell receptor beta chains were all read from a single sample in a study of T cells after posttransplantation cyclophosphamide (dated by TCRdb to 2016 to 2017). The protocol used for the library was the immunoSEQ multiplex PCR assay. The immuneACCESS repertoire file appears here via TCRdb, limited to in-frame rearrangements. These files lack a portion of the clones; in checked studies, under half of the deficit traces to unresolved V genes, and the cause of the others is not known. The sample has about 3,300 clones on record, 75% to 90% of them singletons. The ten largest clones capture approximately 7% of the sample. In light of the paper, this sample's treatment or condition label describes: high-dose cyclophosphamide on days +3 and +4 as single-agent GVHD prophylaxis. PTCy patients received busulfan and fludarabine conditioning, a related or unrelated marrow graft, and cyclophosphamide on days +3 and +4.

This material consisted of PBMCs, taken after allogeneic stem cell transplant with posttransplant cyclophosphamide. The receptors derive from a female patient in her fifties or sixties who received an allogeneic stem cell transplant from an unrelated donor, was CMV-positive, and had acute and chronic GVHD. Because of the transplant, the T cells may be the graft donor's rather than the patient's own.

The chain links TRBV11-3 to TRBJ2-1, with 9 bases that match TRBD2. Unmatched junction bases numbered 9, after V lost 0 bases and J lost 12 bases. Germline V gene sequence: CDR1 SGHNT, CDR2 YENEEA. This CDR3 has 15 residues. The chain's CDR3 is CASSLDPASGVRQFF. The CDR3 DNA is TGTGCCAGCAGCTTAGATCCTGCTAGCGGGGTCAGGCAGTTCTTC.

The V and J genes are TRBV7-2 and TRBJ2-7, with TRBD2 matching over 7 bases. This CDR3 spans 13 amino acids. Losses at the gene ends were 5 bases for V and 3 bases for J; bases not matched to a gene: 4. CDR1 is SGHTA, CDR2 FQGNSA, per germline. CDR3 coding DNA: TGTGCCAGCAGCCGGTGGGGGGGCTACGAGCAGTACTTC. Its protein is CASSRWGGYEQYF.

The chain carries TRBV6-6 and TRBJ2-7; maybe TRBD1 (6 bases). The CDR3 runs to 12 residues. Trimming shortened V by 4 bases and J by 4 bases, and 8 bases separated the two germline ends. Germline CDR1 and CDR2: MNHNY and SVGAGI (reference sequence). In DNA form, the CDR3 reads TGTGCCAGCAGTTCCACAGGGTACGAGCAGTACTTC. Its protein product is CASSSTGYEQYF.

In this sample, this clone turned up once. The chain recombines TRBV23-1 with TRBJ2-3; 12 bases agree with TRBD2. TRBV23-1 is an ORF, and what it does is uncertain. The length of the CDR3 is 16 residues. The ends lost 7 bases at V and 6 bases at J; junction bases unmatched: 11. CDR3 region: CASTGGASGRVDTQYF. The CDR3 bases are TGCGCCAGCACCGGGGGTGCTAGCGGGAGGGTGGATACGCAGTATTTT.

This clone was recorded a few times. This CDR3 is CASGRNRVAEAFF. Written as DNA, the CDR3 is TGTGCCAGCGGACGGAACAGGGTAGCTGAAGCTTTCTTT. The chain has TRBV7-9 and TRBJ1-1; possibly TRBD1 for D (6 bases). The length of the CDR3 is 13 residues. The V gene's germline CDR1 is SEHNR and CDR2 FQNEAQ (reference sequence). The germline V and J ends were trimmed by 8 bases and 6 bases, with 16 bases remaining between them. The full variable domain, rest sourced from reference TRBV7-9 and TRBJ1-1, is DTGVSQNPRHKITKRGQNVTFRCDPISEHNRLYWYRQTLGQGPEFLTYFQNEAQLEKSRLLSDRFSAERPKGSFSTLEIQRTEQGDSAMYLCASGRNRVAEAFFGQGTRLTVV.

This chain uses TRBV4-1 with TRBJ2-1, with D perhaps TRBD2 (6 bases). The CDR3 loop spans 15 amino acids. Germline V lookup: CDR1 MGHRA, CDR2 YSYEKL. V was pared by 3 bases and J by 10 bases, with 19 bases between. CDR3 sequence (DNA): TGCGCCAGCAGCCACCGGGACTCTGCAAGGGCGGAGCAGTTCTTC. This translates into CASSHRDSARAEQFF.

This chain joins TRBV7-6 and TRBJ2-3, with 8 bases fitting TRBD2. Per germline, CDR1 SGHVS and CDR2 FNYEAQ. Trimming at V came to 1 base and at J to 0 bases, leaving 6 bases not matched to a gene. The CDR3 spans 17 residues. CDR3 sequence (DNA): TGTGCCAGCAGCTTAGAGGCGGGAGGCCTTAGCACAGATACGCAGTATTTT. This codes for CASSLEAGGLSTDTQYF.

This clone was counted a single time. This rearrangement joins TRBV14 to TRBJ2-5; TRBD2 agrees at 8 bases. Trimming removed 1 base from V and 4 bases from J; junction bases left unmatched: 14. Germline lookup yields CDR1 SGHDN and CDR2 FVKESK. The CDR3 has 18 amino acids. Here the CDR3 reads CASSQVTLRGGDRETQYF. In nucleotides, the CDR3 is TGTGCCAGCAGCCAAGTAACGTTACGGGGGGGGGACCGAGAGACCCAGTACTTC. Full variable domain (missing parts from reference TRBV14 and TRBJ2-5): EAGVTQFPSHSVIEKGQTVTLRCDPISGHDNLYWYRRVMGKEIKFLLHFVKESKQDESGMPNNRFLAERTGGTYSTLKVQPAELEDSGVYFCASSQVTLRGGDRETQYFGPGTRLLVL.

The chain uses TRBV19 and TRBJ2-3; TRBD2 matches 10 bases. J was trimmed by 5 bases and V by 3 bases; bases with no gene match: 11. Germline-derived CDR1 and CDR2 are LNHDA and SQIVND (reference sequence). CDR3 size: 17 residues. The CDR3 DNA reads as TGTGCCAGTAGTATCGCAGTAGCGGGGGGATTGGTAGATACGCAGTATTTT. Protein product: CASSIAVAGGLVDTQYF.

The CDR3 bases are TGTGCCTTGACAGGGGCTGGGGCCAACGTCCTGACTTTC. Amino acid sequence: CALTGAGANVLTF. The chain employs TRBV30 and TRBJ2-6, with 8 positions matching TRBD1. CDR1 is GTSNPN, CDR2 SVGIG, per germline (reference sequence). The junction had 1 base not matched to a gene; V was cut back by 7 bases and J by 2 bases. This CDR3 comprises 13 residues.

A few counts support this clone. V usage is TRBV9 and J usage is TRBJ2-7; 13 bases map to TRBD2. Trimming cost V 4 bases and J 4 bases; bases outside gene matches: 17. Germline V lookup: CDR1 SGDLS, CDR2 YYNGEE. The CDR3 extends over 19 amino acids. Here the CDR3 reads CASSKTGQGRTSGSYEQYF. CDR3 in DNA: TGTGCCAGCAGCAAGACGGGACAGGGGAGGACTAGCGGGAGTTACGAGCAGTACTTC.

The V gene is TRBV19, the J gene TRBJ2-1; no reliable D call. The CDR3 has 13 residues. Per the germline V gene, CDR1 is LNHDA and CDR2 is SQIVND (reference sequence). V dropped 3 bases and J dropped 10 bases, with 13 bases sitting between them. The CDR3 DNA follows: TGTGCCAGTAGTATTAGTTTAGTATCCGAGCAGTTCTTC. Its translation is CASSISLVSEQFF.

This clone turned up a few times. V and J are TRBV18 and TRBJ1-3; D gene uncertain. CDR1 is KGHSH and CDR2 is LQKENI in the germline V gene. The CDR3 has 15 residues. Trimming took off 6 bases at V and 0 bases at J, with 12 bases between the two ends. For the CDR3, the DNA is TGTGCCAGCTCCCTCGGGGATAACTCTGGAAACACCATATATTTT. It codes for CASSLGDNSGNTIYF. Filled out from reference TRBV18 and TRBJ1-3, the complete variable domain reads NAGVMQNPRHLVRRRGQEARLRCSPMKGHSHVYWYRQLPEEGLKFMVYLQKENIIDESGMPKERFSAEFPKEGPSILRIQQVVRGDSAAYFCASSLGDNSGNTIYFGEGSWLTVV.

This clone has just a few counts. The V call is TRBV9, the J call TRBJ1-2, with TRBD1 matching 10 bases. V dropped 3 bases and J dropped 8; count of bases not matched to a gene: 10. From germline, CDR1 is SGDLS and CDR2 YYNGEE. The CDR3 loop spans 15 amino acids. The CDR3 region has the DNA TGTGCCAGCAGCGGGGGGGGACAGGGGACTTTCGGCTACACCTTC. This sequence encodes CASSGGGQGTFGYTF.

The count of this clone is one. The J gene is TRBJ1-2, the V gene TRBV2, with 9 bases identical to TRBD1. CDR3 length equals 14 residues. Trimming removed 7 bases from V and 4 bases from J; junction bases left unmatched: 7. Germline V gives CDR1 SNHLY, CDR2 FYNNEI. The chain's CDR3 is CASNPGTGSYGYTF. The CDR3 coding sequence is TGTGCCAGCAATCCCGGGACAGGGTCCTATGGCTACACCTTC.

The chain is built from TRBV4-1 and TRBJ1-1, with D possibly TRBD1 on 6 matching bases. CDR1 MGHRA and CDR2 YSYEKL come from the germline V gene. V lost 4 bases to trimming and J lost 2 bases, with 11 bases between them. This CDR3 has 14 amino acids. The CDR3 sequence: CASSPRGSNTEAFF. In nucleotides, the CDR3 is TGCGCCAGCAGCCCAAGGGGGAGCAACACTGAAGCTTTCTTT.